These 21 T cell receptor beta chains were all obtained from the same sample, sequenced in a study of post-analysis software for immune sequencing data. Each TCR beta cDNA library carried unique molecular identifiers. TCRdb itself ran the PCR reads through MiXCR, one entry per CDR3 protein. The repertoire holds 450,000 or so distinct CDR3 sequences, with around 40% as singletons. The study, taken as a whole, reports: The five TRBV segments detected at higher frequency in patients than in controls included TRBV5-6, TRBV5-1 and TRBV20-1.

These receptors lack a known antigen. The sequenced sample was blood. These receptors all stem from a girl aged 5 to 17 with multiple sclerosis.

The V gene is TRBV20-1, the J gene TRBJ2-5; 10 bases agree with TRBD2. CDR1 is DFQATT and CDR2 is SNEGSKA in the germline V gene (reference sequence). V shed 6 bases and J 2 bases; nucleotides not matched to a gene: 6. This CDR3 spans 14 amino acids. The CDR3 DNA reads TGCAGTGCGAGGATAGCGGGAGGTCAAGAGACCCAGTACTTC. The encoded protein is CSARIAGGQETQYF.

There are many counts of this clonotype. The junction departs from germline at one end; a sequencing error may be responsible. The rearrangement joins TRBV4-1 to TRBJ2-5; D gene uncertain. The germline V gene has CDR1 MGHRA and CDR2 YSYEKL. The CDR3 runs to 12 residues. CDR3 nucleotide sequence: TGTGCCAGCAGCCAGGACCAAGAGACCCAGTACTTC. Translated, it gives CASSQDQETQYF.

The chain joins TRBV4-1 to TRBJ2-1; D gene unclear. This CDR3 has 13 amino acids. Germline CDR1 and CDR2: MGHRA and YSYEKL. V lost 6 bases and J 4 bases, leaving 10 bases between the germline ends. CDR3 coding DNA: TGCGCCAGCAGTATCGGCAGTTACAATGAGCAGTTCTTC. It is translated as CASSIGSYNEQFF.

This chain joins TRBV7-2 and TRBJ2-4; 7 positions agree with TRBD1. Looked up from germline, CDR1 is SGHTA and CDR2 is FQGNSA. V lost 5 bases, J lost 13 bases, and 17 bases stayed unmatched. The CDR3 has 15 residues. CDR3 in amino acids: CASSPLGTATGEQYF. CDR3 DNA: TGTGCCAGCAGCCCCCTAGGGACAGCTACCGGGGAGCAGTACTTC.

Of note for this clonotype: A much larger clone is a single base away; this may be a read error. The V gene is TRBV7-8, the J gene TRBJ2-1, with D perhaps matching TRBD1 or TRBD2 (5 bases each). The J call may not be correct, given that the DNA end is closer to TRBJ2-7. Germline-derived CDR1 and CDR2 are SGHVS and FQNEAQ. The CDR3 covers 15 residues. CDR3 nucleotide sequence: TGTGCCAGCAGCCCTCGGGACGGAGCCTACAATGAGCAGTACTTC. Translation: CASSPRDGAYNEQYF.

There are a few counts of this clonotype. This chain connects TRBV4-1 to TRBJ2-7; TRBD1 is a possible D gene (6 bases). Looked up from germline, CDR1 is MGHRA and CDR2 is YSYEKL. Between the trimmed V and J ends, which lost 0 bases and 0 bases, there was a span of 24 bases. The CDR3 covers 20 residues. The CDR3 nucleotides are TGCGCCAGCAGCCAAGATTCGGCCGAGGGAACAGGGCAGGGCTCCTACGAGCAGTACTTC. As protein: CASSQDSAEGTGQGSYEQYF.

CDR3 region: CSATRGETQYF. The CDR3 bases are TGCAGTGCTACCAGGGGAGAGACCCAGTACTTC. The genes are TRBV20-1 and TRBJ2-5, with a possible D match to TRBD1 (6 bases). The ends were cut back, 4 bases at V and 4 bases at J, with 7 bases in the middle. The CDR3 spans 11 residues. The V gene's germline CDR1 is DFQATT and CDR2 SNEGSKA (reference sequence).

Regarding this clonotype: Its ends do not fully match the called genes, so a read error is possible. The CDR3 region is CASSLQYQETQYF. CDR3 nucleotide sequence: TGTGCTAGCAGCTTACAGTACCAAGAGACCCAGTACTTC. The rearrangement links TRBV7-7 to TRBJ2-5, with D hard to call. This CDR3 has 13 amino acids. In germline, CDR1 is SSHAT, CDR2 FNYEAQ (reference sequence).

This clonotype was observed a handful of times. V gene TRBV28 combines with J gene TRBJ2-5; D not certain. Germline values: CDR1 MDHEN, CDR2 SYDVKM. CDR3 size: 14 residues. The V end lost 6 bases, the J end lost 5 bases, and 16 bases lay between the germline ends. The CDR3 DNA sequence: TGTGCCAGCAGATTTATAGGCCCGGCGGAGACCCAGTACTTC. Translating it yields CASRFIGPAETQYF.

The table lists this clonotype with a few counts. The chain joins TRBV10-3 to TRBJ2-6; D is undetermined. The CDR3 length is 14 residues. Germline CDR1 and CDR2: ENHRY and SYGVKD. V was pared by 0 bases and J by 2 bases, with 2 bases between. The CDR3 region is CAISESTGANVLTF. In DNA, the CDR3 is TGTGCCATCAGTGAGTCGACTGGGGCCAACGTCCTGACTTTC.

Notes on this clonotype: This likely comes from a read error, as the CDR3 has no conserved phenylalanine or tryptophan at its end. V and J are TRBV29-1 and TRBJ2-5, with no clear D. The V gene's germline CDR1 is SQVTM and CDR2 ANQGSEA. Between the trimmed V and J ends, which lost 6 bases and 3 bases, there was a span of 5 bases. The CDR3 has 10 amino acids. In DNA form, the CDR3 reads TGCAGCGTAGCAGAAGAGACCCAGTACGTC. As protein: CSVAEETQYV.

This sequence joins TRBV29-1 and TRBJ1-1; 8 nucleotides align to TRBD1. V shed 3 bases and J 0 bases; nucleotides not matched to a gene: 3. The CDR3 totals 14 residues. The V gene's germline CDR1 is SQVTM and CDR2 ANQGSEA. CDR3 DNA: TGCAGCGTTGAGCGACAGGGGTTGAACACTGAAGCTTTCTTT. Protein: CSVERQGLNTEAFF.

This clonotype was picked up a small number of times. This chain connects TRBV20-1 to TRBJ2-1; either TRBD1 or TRBD2 may fit D (5 bases each). The CDR3 is 15 residues long. V lost 0 bases and J 8 bases, leaving 17 bases between the germline ends. Per germline, CDR1 DFQATT and CDR2 SNEGSKA (reference sequence). Here the CDR3 DNA reads TGCAGTGCTAGAGACACTTTACTAGGGGCCGATGAGCAGTTCTTC. Amino acids: CSARDTLLGADEQFF.

The genes are TRBV5-1 and TRBJ1-2; TRBD1 might be the D (5 bases). The ends were cut back, 0 bases at V and 6 bases at J, with 9 bases in the middle. The CDR3 is 13 residues long. Germline V gene data show CDR1 as SGHRS and CDR2 as YFSETQ. This chain's CDR3 is CASSLGQRDGYTF. Written as DNA, the CDR3 is TGCGCCAGCAGCTTGGGACAGCGAGATGGCTACACCTTC.

This chain joins TRBV21-1 and TRBJ1-2. TRBV21-1 is given as a pseudogene. The CDR3 is 15 residues long. The CDR3 is CASSKGGESNYGYTF. In DNA form, the CDR3 reads TGTGCCAGCAGCAAAGGTGGGGAATCTAACTATGGCTACACCTTC.

This chain connects TRBV28 to TRBJ2-3; 12 nucleotides match TRBD2. CDR3 size: 17 residues. Per germline, CDR1 MDHEN and CDR2 SYDVKM. After removal of 8 bases from V and 0 bases from J, the junction contained 9 bases not matched to a gene. The DNA of the CDR3 is TGTGCCAGCGGAATTGGGACTAGCGGGCCTAGCACAGATACGCAGTATTTT. It encodes CASGIGTSGPSTDTQYF.

The chain joins TRBV14 to TRBJ2-3; D is uncertain. The CDR3 loop spans 14 amino acids. Germline V gene lookup returns CDR1 SGHDN and CDR2 FVKESK. With 1 base removed from V and 3 bases from J, the gap between germline ends came to 8 bases. The DNA for the CDR3 is TGTGCCAGCAGCCAAGGGTTAAGAACAGATACGCAGTATTTT. Translating gives CASSQGLRTDTQYF.

This chain joins TRBV19 and TRBJ2-1; 8 bases are shared with TRBD2. Trimming took 3 bases from V and 8 from J; bases not matched to a gene: 9. This CDR3 spans 15 amino acids. CDR1 and CDR2 from the germline V gene are LNHDA and SQIVND (reference sequence). CDR3 loop: CASSINEREWDEQFF. In nucleotides, the CDR3 is TGTGCCAGTAGTATTAACGAGCGGGAGTGGGATGAGCAGTTCTTC.

V gene TRBV5-1 combines with J gene TRBJ2-1, with 7 bases matching TRBD2. The J call may not be correct, given that the DNA end is closer to TRBJ2-7. Germline CDR1 SGHRS, CDR2 YFSETQ. The CDR3 is 15 amino acids. CDR3 nucleotide sequence: TGCGCCAGCAGCTTGGCCTGGGCGGGAGTGTACGAGCAGTACTTC. Translated, it gives CASSLAWAGVYEQYF.

This clonotype turned up a few times. The chain joins TRBV6-5 to TRBJ2-7, with D possibly matching TRBD2 (6 bases). The V gene's germline CDR1 is MNHEY and CDR2 SVGAGI. Trimming cost V 0 bases and J 0 bases, with 18 bases left between them. The CDR3 totals 18 residues. CDR3 in amino acids: CASSYSWTQEGNSYEQYF. The CDR3 nucleotides read TGTGCCAGCAGTTACTCATGGACCCAGGAGGGTAACTCCTACGAGCAGTACTTC.

Concerning this clonotype: One end of the junction is discordant with germline, which a read error may explain. The CDR3 nucleotides are TGTGCCAACAGCGTTACGGGACTGAGCTCCTACAATGAGCAGTTCTTC. Translated: CANSVTGLSSYNEQFF. This rearrangement joins TRBV9 to TRBJ2-1; possible D gene TRBD2, 6 bases. The CDR3 loop spans 16 amino acids. CDR1 and CDR2 (germline): SGDLS, YYNGEE.